This TCR beta chain was identified during a study of T cells in Graves' hyperthyroidism and ophthalmopathy. General study results and limits: A model built on 13 V-J features separated ophthalmopathy from stable hyperthyroidism. Expanded thyroid clonotypes (above 0.001) were mostly also found in blood.

This clonotype was observed many times. Antigen unknown. RNA transcripts provided the source from which TCR beta CDR3 regions were amplified. An initial round of RT-PCR targeting the TCR CDR3 relied on the HTBI primer set. TCRdb recomputed calls from the multiplex PCR reads with MiXCR, one row per CDR3 protein. The table lists hundreds of thousands of distinct CDR3 sequences, around 39% of them singletons. The CDR3 totals 13 residues. Between the trimmed V and J ends, which lost 11 bases and 8 bases, there was a span of 18 bases. The germline gives CDR1 ENHRY, CDR2 SYGVKD. This clonotype originated in a man aged 18 to 30 with Graves' hyperthyroidism. The source material was blood. The chain joins TRBV10-3 to TRBJ1-4, with D possibly TRBD1 on 6 matching bases. In nucleotides, the CDR3 is TGTGCCTCGAGGGGGGGCGAAGGAGAAAAACTGTTTTTT. Its translation is CASRGGEGEKLFF.